This T cell receptor (beta chain) appears in the sequencing data of a study of Graves' ophthalmopathy and Graves' hyperthyroidism. The CDR3 is 15 amino acids. Trimming stripped 6 bases from V and 14 bases from J, with 31 bases between. Germline V CDR1 and CDR2: DFQATT, SNEGSKA (reference sequence). CAS ≥3, NOSPECS ≥4, moderate-to-severe activity and duration under 3 months marked donors with ophthalmopathy. Note on this clonotype: The antigen remains undetermined.

General study points: In blood appeared most of the expanded thyroid clonotypes whose frequency exceeded 0.001.

The TCR beta CDR3 regions underwent amplification from RNA transcripts. HTBI primers were employed in first-round RT-PCR, then a second-round multiplex PCR followed. MiXCR was run by TCRdb on the multiplex PCR reads, yielding one entry per CDR3 protein. The repertoire includes hundreds of thousands of distinct CDR3 sequences, around 50% of them detected once, and around 43% sits in the top ten. What was sequenced was peripheral blood. This rearrangement joins TRBV20-1 to TRBJ1-1; D is undetermined. The TCR originated in an adult man with Graves' ophthalmopathy. The CDR3 loop is CSAEASGRAYNEQFF. The CDR3 DNA reads TGCAGTGCCGAGGCTAGCGGGAGGGCCTACAATGAGCAGTTCTTT.